These T cell receptor beta chains were read from a single sample in a study of blood T cell repertoires in COVID-19. The protocol was immunoSEQ multiplex PCR, while the TCRdb copy is restricted to in-frame clones and leaves out a portion. In the table there are around 37,000 clones, about 90% of which are singletons. Sequencing was carried out using peripheral blood. These receptors were obtained from a man in his sixties with acute or convalescent COVID-19. CDR3s include the opening cysteine and the closing phenylalanine or tryptophan. A D gene is named only where the DNA matches it firmly. A clone size is listed for some rows: how often the clone was seen (once, few, many), or a class if it is expanded.

j_gene: TRBJ1-1; d_gene: .; abundance: .; v_gene: TRBV28; CDR3nt: TGTGCCAGCAGCCGGGGGGGACAATCTGAAGCTTTCTTT; CDR3aa: CASSRGGQSEAFF
j_gene: TRBJ1-1; d_gene: .; abundance: .; v_gene: TRBV14; CDR3nt: TGTGCCAGCAGCCGGACTTCGGCACCCTATTCCACTGAAGCTTTCTTT; CDR3aa: CASSRTSAPYSTEAFF
j_gene: TRBJ2-3; d_gene: TRBD2; abundance: .; v_gene: TRBV24-1; CDR3nt: TGTGCCACCAGTGATCCCCTAGCGGGATATAGGACAGATACGCAGTATTTT; CDR3aa: CATSDPLAGYRTDTQYF
j_gene: TRBJ1-2; d_gene: TRBD1; abundance: .; v_gene: TRBV28; CDR3nt: TGTGCCAGCAGTTTGGGGACAGGGGAGGTCTATGGCTACACCTTC; CDR3aa: CASSLGTGEVYGYTF
j_gene: TRBJ2-1; d_gene: .; abundance: few; v_gene: TRBV4-1; CDR3nt: TGCGCCAGCAGCCAATTTATTAATCTGAATGAGCAGTTCTTC; CDR3aa: CASSQFINLNEQFF
j_gene: TRBJ2-2; d_gene: TRBD1; abundance: .; v_gene: TRBV10-2; CDR3nt: TGCGCCAGCAGCGTTGGACAGGGGGCGAACACCGGGGAGCTGTTTTTT; CDR3aa: CASSVGQGANTGELFF
j_gene: TRBJ1-6; d_gene: .; abundance: .; v_gene: TRBV11-3; CDR3nt: TGTGCCAGCAGCTTAGTAGGTCGGGGAATGGATAATTCACCCCTCCACTTT; CDR3aa: CASSLVGRGMDNSPLHF
j_gene: TRBJ2-7; d_gene: .; abundance: few; v_gene: TRBV6-5; CDR3nt: TGTGCCAGCAGTTCGGACAGCTCCTACGAGCAGTACTTC; CDR3aa: CASSSDSSYEQYF
j_gene: TRBJ1-1; d_gene: .; abundance: .; v_gene: TRBV6-2/TRBV6-3; CDR3nt: TGTGCCAGCAGTTACCCAGAAACAGGGAACACTGAAGCTTTCTTT; CDR3aa: CASSYPETGNTEAFF
j_gene: TRBJ2-7; d_gene: .; abundance: .; v_gene: TRBV2; CDR3nt: TGTGCCAGCAGTGAACAAGGGGCCCACGAGCAGTACTTC; CDR3aa: CASSEQGAHEQYF
j_gene: TRBJ2-7; d_gene: .; abundance: .; v_gene: TRBV27; CDR3nt: TGTGCCAGCAGCACCCCGGGGTTAAGCTCCTACGAGCAGTACTTC; CDR3aa: CASSTPGLSSYEQYF
j_gene: TRBJ1-5; d_gene: .; abundance: .; v_gene: TRBV7-8; CDR3nt: TGTGCCAGCAGCCGTCAAGGGGGTCAGGGTCAGCCCCAGCATTTT; CDR3aa: CASSRQGGQGQPQHF
j_gene: TRBJ1-6; d_gene: TRBD1; abundance: .; v_gene: TRBV3-1/TRBV3-2; CDR3nt: TGTGCCAGCAGCCAATTGGGACAGGGGAGGAATTCACCCCTCCACTTT; CDR3aa: CASSQLGQGRNSPLHF
j_gene: TRBJ1-2; d_gene: .; abundance: .; v_gene: TRBV2; CDR3nt: TGTGCCAGCACTGAAGGTGGAGGCATCTATGGCTACACCTTC; CDR3aa: CASTEGGGIYGYTF
j_gene: TRBJ1-5; d_gene: .; abundance: .; v_gene: TRBV19; CDR3nt: TGTGCCAGTAGTAGATACTCAGGGCCCGATCAGCCCCAGCATTTT; CDR3aa: CASSRYSGPDQPQHF
j_gene: TRBJ1-2; d_gene: TRBD1; abundance: .; v_gene: TRBV28; CDR3nt: TGTGCCAGCACAGAACAGGGGTACTATGGCTACACCTTC; CDR3aa: CASTEQGYYGYTF
j_gene: TRBJ2-1; d_gene: TRBD2; abundance: once; v_gene: TRBV7-8; CDR3nt: TGTGCCAGCAGCCTCGCGGGGACTAGCGGATACAATGAGCAGTTCTTC; CDR3aa: CASSLAGTSGYNEQFF
j_gene: TRBJ1-4; d_gene: .; abundance: .; v_gene: TRBV19; CDR3nt: TGTGCCAGTAATGGGGGGATCGGCACCGAAAAACTGTTTTTT; CDR3aa: CASNGGIGTEKLFF
j_gene: TRBJ2-7; d_gene: TRBD2; abundance: .; v_gene: TRBV7-8; CDR3nt: TGTGCCAGCAGCCGAACAACGGGACTAGCGGGATCCTCCTACGAGCAGTACTTC; CDR3aa: CASSRTTGLAGSSYEQYF
j_gene: TRBJ1-2; d_gene: TRBD1; abundance: .; v_gene: TRBV28; CDR3nt: TGTGCCAGCAGTTCCCTTGGACAGGGAGGCTACACCTTC; CDR3aa: CASSSLGQGGYTF
j_gene: TRBJ1-4; d_gene: .; abundance: .; v_gene: TRBV5-4; CDR3nt: TGTGCCAGCAGCTTGGACAGGAGTAATGAAAAACTGTTTTTT; CDR3aa: CASSLDRSNEKLFF
j_gene: TRBJ2-2; d_gene: TRBD2; abundance: .; v_gene: TRBV6-1; CDR3nt: TGTGCCAGCAGTGAGACTAGCCCTACTGCTGCCGGGGAGCTGTTTTTT; CDR3aa: CASSETSPTAAGELFF
j_gene: TRBJ2-5; d_gene: TRBD2; abundance: .; v_gene: TRBV3-1/TRBV3-2; CDR3nt: TGTGCCAGCAGCCTCCTAGCGGGGGAGACCCAGTACTTC; CDR3aa: CASSLLAGETQYF
j_gene: TRBJ2-1; d_gene: TRBD2; abundance: .; v_gene: TRBV19; CDR3nt: TGTGCCAGTAGTAATCGACTAGCGGGAGGGCTTGCTGAGCAGTTCTTC; CDR3aa: CASSNRLAGGLAEQFF
j_gene: TRBJ2-7; d_gene: .; abundance: .; v_gene: TRBV5-4; CDR3nt: TGTGCCAGCAGCTCAAGGAGTACTAGTACCCACGAGCAGTACTTC; CDR3aa: CASSSRSTSTHEQYF
j_gene: TRBJ2-3; d_gene: TRBD1; abundance: once; v_gene: TRBV28; CDR3nt: TGTGCCAACTCCAGAAACAGGGGTGGCACAGATACGCAGTATTTT; CDR3aa: CANSRNRGGTDTQYF
j_gene: TRBJ2-1; d_gene: .; abundance: .; v_gene: TRBV5-6; CDR3nt: TGTGCCAGCAGCAAACGACAGGTCAACTCCTACAATGAGCAGTTCTTC; CDR3aa: CASSKRQVNSYNEQFF
j_gene: TRBJ2-1; d_gene: TRBD2; abundance: .; v_gene: TRBV12-5; CDR3nt: TGTGCTAGTGCCACACCAGTCGCGGGAGCTGAGCAGTTCTTC; CDR3aa: CASATPVAGAEQFF
j_gene: TRBJ2-4; d_gene: TRBD2; abundance: .; v_gene: TRBV4-1; CDR3nt: TGCGCCAGCAGCCAAGAGCCCACTAGCGGGAGGAGTAGAAACATTCAGTACTTC; CDR3aa: CASSQEPTSGRSRNIQYF
j_gene: TRBJ2-3; d_gene: TRBD2; abundance: .; v_gene: TRBV29-1; CDR3nt: TGCAGCGTTGCTAGCGGGAGCGGAGCAGATACGCAGTATTTT; CDR3aa: CSVASGSGADTQYF
j_gene: TRBJ2-1; d_gene: TRBD2; abundance: .; v_gene: TRBV2; CDR3nt: TGTGCCAGCAGTGAAGCGCGACTAGCGGGAGGAAGCAATGAGCAGTTCTTC; CDR3aa: CASSEARLAGGSNEQFF